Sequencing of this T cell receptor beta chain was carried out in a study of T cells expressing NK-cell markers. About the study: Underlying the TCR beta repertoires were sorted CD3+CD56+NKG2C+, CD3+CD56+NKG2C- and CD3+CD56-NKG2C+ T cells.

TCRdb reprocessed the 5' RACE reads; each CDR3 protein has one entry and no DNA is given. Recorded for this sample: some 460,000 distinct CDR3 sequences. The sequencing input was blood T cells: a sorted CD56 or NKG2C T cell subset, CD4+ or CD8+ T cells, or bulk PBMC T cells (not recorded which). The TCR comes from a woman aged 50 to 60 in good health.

The CDR3 region is CASSPPASGSLAYEQYF. The chain is built from TRBV10-2 and TRBJ2-7; the D gene TCRdb calls, TRBD2, cannot be checked with no DNA. This CDR3 has 17 amino acids. CDR1 and CDR2 (germline): WSHSY, SAAADI.